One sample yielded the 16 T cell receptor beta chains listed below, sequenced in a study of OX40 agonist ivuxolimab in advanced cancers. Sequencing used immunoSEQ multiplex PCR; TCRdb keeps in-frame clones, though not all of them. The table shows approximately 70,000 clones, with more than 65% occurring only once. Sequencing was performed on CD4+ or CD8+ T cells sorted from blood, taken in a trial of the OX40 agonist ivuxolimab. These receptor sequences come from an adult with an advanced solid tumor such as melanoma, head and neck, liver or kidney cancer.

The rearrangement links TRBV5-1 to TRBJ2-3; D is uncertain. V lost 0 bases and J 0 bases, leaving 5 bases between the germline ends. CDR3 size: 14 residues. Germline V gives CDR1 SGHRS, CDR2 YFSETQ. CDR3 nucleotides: TGCGCCAGCAGCTTGGTGGCCAGCACAGATACGCAGTATTTT. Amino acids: CASSLVASTDTQYF.

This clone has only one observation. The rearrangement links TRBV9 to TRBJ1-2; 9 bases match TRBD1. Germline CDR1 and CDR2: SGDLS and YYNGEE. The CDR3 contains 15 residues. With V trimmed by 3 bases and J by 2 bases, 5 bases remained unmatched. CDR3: CASSGGQGPNYGYTF. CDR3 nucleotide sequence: TGTGCCAGCAGCGGGGGACAGGGACCAAACTATGGCTACACCTTC. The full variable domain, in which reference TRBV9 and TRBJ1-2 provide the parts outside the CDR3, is DSGVTQTPKHLITATGQRVTLRCSPRSGDLSVYWYQQSLDQGLQFLIQYYNGEERAKGNILERFSAQQFPDLHSELNLSSLELGDSALYFCASSGGQGPNYGYTFGSGTRLTVV.

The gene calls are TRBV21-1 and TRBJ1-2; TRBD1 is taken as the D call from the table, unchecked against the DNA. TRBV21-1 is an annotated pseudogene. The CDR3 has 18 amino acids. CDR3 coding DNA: TGTGCCAGCAGCAAATACCGGGGACAGGGGGAGTTGAGCTATGGCTACACCTTC. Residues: CASSKYRGQGELSYGYTF.

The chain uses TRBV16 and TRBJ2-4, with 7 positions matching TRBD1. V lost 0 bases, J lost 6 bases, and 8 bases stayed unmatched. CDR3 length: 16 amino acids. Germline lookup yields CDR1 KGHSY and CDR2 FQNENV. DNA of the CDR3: TGTGCCAGCAGCCAATCCGGTGCGTCAGGGGGAAACATTCAGTACTTC. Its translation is CASSQSGASGGNIQYF.

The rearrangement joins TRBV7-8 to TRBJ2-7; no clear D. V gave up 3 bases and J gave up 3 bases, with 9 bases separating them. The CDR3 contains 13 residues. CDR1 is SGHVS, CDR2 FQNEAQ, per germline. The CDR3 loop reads CASSFAADYEQYV. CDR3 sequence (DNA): TGTGCCAGCAGCTTCGCGGCAGACTACGAGCAGTACGTC.

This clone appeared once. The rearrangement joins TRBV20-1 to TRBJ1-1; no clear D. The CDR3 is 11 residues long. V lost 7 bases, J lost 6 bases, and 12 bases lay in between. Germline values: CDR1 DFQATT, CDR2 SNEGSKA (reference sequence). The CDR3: CSGQREPEAFF. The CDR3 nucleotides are TGCAGTGGGCAAAGGGAGCCTGAAGCTTTCTTT.

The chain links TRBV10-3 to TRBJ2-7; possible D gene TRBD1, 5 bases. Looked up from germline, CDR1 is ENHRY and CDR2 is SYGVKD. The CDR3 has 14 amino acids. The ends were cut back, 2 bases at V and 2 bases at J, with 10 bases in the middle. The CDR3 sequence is CAISEGDSTYEQYV. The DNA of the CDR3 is TGTGCCATCAGTGAGGGTGACAGTACCTACGAGCAGTACGTC.

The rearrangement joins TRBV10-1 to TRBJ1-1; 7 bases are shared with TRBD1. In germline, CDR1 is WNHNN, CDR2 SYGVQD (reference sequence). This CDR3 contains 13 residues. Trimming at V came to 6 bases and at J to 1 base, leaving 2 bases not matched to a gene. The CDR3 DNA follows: TGCGCCAGCAGCCGGGACAGGAACACTGAAGCTTTCTTT. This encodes CASSRDRNTEAFF.

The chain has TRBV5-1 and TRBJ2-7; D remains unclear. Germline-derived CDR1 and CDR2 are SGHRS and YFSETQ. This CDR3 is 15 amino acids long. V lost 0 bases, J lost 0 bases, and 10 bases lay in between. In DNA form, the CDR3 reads TGCGCCAGCAGCTTGGCCTCTGGGTTCTCCTACGAGCAGTACGTC. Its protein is CASSLASGFSYEQYV.

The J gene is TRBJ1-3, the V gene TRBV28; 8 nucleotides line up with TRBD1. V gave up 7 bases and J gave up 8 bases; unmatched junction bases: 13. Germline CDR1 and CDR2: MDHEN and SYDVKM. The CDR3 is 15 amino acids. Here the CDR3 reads CASTRQGSALDTIYF. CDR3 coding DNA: TGTGCCAGCACACGACAGGGGAGCGCTTTAGACACCATATATTTT.

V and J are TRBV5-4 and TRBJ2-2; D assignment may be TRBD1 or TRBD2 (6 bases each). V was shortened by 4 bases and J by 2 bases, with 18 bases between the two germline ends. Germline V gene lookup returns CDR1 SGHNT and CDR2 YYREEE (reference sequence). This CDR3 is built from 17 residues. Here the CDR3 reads CASSTSGGGLNTGELFF. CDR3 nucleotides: TGTGCCAGCAGCACTTCCGGAGGGGGGCTAAACACCGGGGAGCTGTTTTTT.

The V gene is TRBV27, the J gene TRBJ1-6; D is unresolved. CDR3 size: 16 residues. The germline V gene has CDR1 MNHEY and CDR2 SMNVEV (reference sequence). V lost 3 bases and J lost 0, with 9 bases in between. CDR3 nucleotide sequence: TGTGCCAGCAGTTTTTCCGGGGACTCCTATAATTCACCCCTCCACTTT. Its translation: CASSFSGDSYNSPLHF.

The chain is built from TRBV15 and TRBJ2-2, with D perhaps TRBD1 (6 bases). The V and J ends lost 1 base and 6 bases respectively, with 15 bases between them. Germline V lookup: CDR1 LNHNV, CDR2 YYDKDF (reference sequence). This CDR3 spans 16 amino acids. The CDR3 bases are TGTGCCACCAGCAGAGCGCAGGGAAAGGGGGCCGGGGAGCTGTTTTTT. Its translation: CATSRAQGKGAGELFF.

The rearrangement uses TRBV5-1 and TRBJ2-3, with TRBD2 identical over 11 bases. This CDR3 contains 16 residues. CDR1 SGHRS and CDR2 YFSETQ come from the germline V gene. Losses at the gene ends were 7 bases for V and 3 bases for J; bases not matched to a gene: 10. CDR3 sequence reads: CASGPSSGGRTDTQYF. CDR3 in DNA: TGCGCCAGCGGCCCTTCTAGCGGGGGGAGGACAGATACGCAGTATTTT.

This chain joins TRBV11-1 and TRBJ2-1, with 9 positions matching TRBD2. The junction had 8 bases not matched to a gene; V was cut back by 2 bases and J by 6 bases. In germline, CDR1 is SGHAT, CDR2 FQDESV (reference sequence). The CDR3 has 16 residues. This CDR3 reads CASSLWERGEFNEQFF. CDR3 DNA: TGTGCCAGCAGCTTATGGGAGCGGGGGGAGTTCAATGAGCAGTTCTTC.

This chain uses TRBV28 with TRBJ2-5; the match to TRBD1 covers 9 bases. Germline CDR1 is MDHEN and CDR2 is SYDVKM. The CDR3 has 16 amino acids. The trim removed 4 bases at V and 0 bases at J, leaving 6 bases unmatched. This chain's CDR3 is CASSSRRQGDQETQYF. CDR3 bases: TGTGCCAGCAGTTCCCGCCGACAGGGGGACCAAGAGACCCAGTACTTC. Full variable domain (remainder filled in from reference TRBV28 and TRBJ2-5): DVKVTQSSRYLVKRTGEKVFLECVQDMDHENMFWYRQDPGLGLRLIYFSYDVKMKEKGDIPEGYSVSREKKERFSLILESASTNQTSMYLCASSSRRQGDQETQYFGPGTRLLVL.